The rows below give T cell receptor beta chains drawn from one sample of a study of T cell responses to AZD1222 COVID-19 vaccine. TCRdb's table, derived via immunoSEQ multiplex PCR, lists solely in-frame clones and lacks some. The sample includes 130,000 to 150,000 clones, around 84% seen only once; the top ten take around 5.1%. This specimen was peripheral blood, taken 28 days after the second AZD1222 dose. The receptors were sampled from an adult who received the AZD1222 COVID-19 vaccine. The CDR3 runs from the conserved cysteine through the conserved F or W. The D gene is left open where the match is weak. The size entry is marked missing in some rows and otherwise reads once, few, many or a size class.

d_gene,len,v_gene,j_gene,abundance,CDR3nt,CDR3aa
TRBD2,18,TRBV5-6,TRBJ2-1,NA,TGTGCCAGCAGCTTGACTAGCGGGAGGGCTGGCACCTACAATGAGCAGTTCTTC,CASSLTSGRAGTYNEQFF
TRBD1,16,TRBV19,TRBJ2-2,NA,TGTGCCACCTATAACAGGGGGAGAACCAACACCGGGGAGCTGTTTTTT,CATYNRGRTNTGELFF
NA,14,TRBV6-4,TRBJ1-1,NA,TGTGCCAGCAGTGACACTGACCGAGGGACTGAAGCTTTCTTT,CASSDTDRGTEAFF
TRBD1,15,TRBV19,TRBJ1-2,NA,TGTGCCAGTAGACCCGGGACAGGGGGCTCCTATGGCTACACCTTC,CASRPGTGGSYGYTF
NA,13,TRBV24-1,TRBJ2-4,NA,TGTGCCACCAGTGCAGGGGCTGGAAACATTCAGTACTTC,CATSAGAGNIQYF
NA,13,TRBV7-2,TRBJ1-5,NA,TGTGCCAGCAGCTTAGACAGCAATCAGCCCCAGCATTTT,CASSLDSNQPQHF
NA,13,TRBV19,TRBJ1-4,NA,TGTGCCAGTAGTACTGCAACTAATGAAAAACTGTTTTTT,CASSTATNEKLFF
NA,14,TRBV18,TRBJ1-5,NA,TGTGCCAGCTCAGCCTTGGGGGAGGATCAGCCCCAGCATTTT,CASSALGEDQPQHF
TRBD1,16,TRBV18,TRBJ2-2,NA,TGTGCCAGCTCACCTCAGGGACAGGTGAACACCGGGGAGCTGTTTTTT,CASSPQGQVNTGELFF
NA,14,TRBV7-9,TRBJ1-5,NA,TGTGCCAGCAGCTTTCAAGGGCCTCATCAGCCCCAGCATTTT,CASSFQGPHQPQHF
TRBD1,16,TRBV3-1/TRBV3-2,TRBJ1-4,NA,TGTGCCAGCAGCCAAGCTGGGACAGGGGCTAATGAAAAACTGTTTTTT,CASSQAGTGANEKLFF
NA,14,TRBV19,TRBJ1-1,NA,TGTGCCAGTAGCACCGGGACACTTAACACTGAAGCTTTCTTT,CASSTGTLNTEAFF
NA,15,TRBV7-9,TRBJ1-1,NA,TGTGCCAGCAGGCCGAATATACTCGGTGACACTGAAGCTTTCTTT,CASRPNILGDTEAFF
NA,13,TRBV30,TRBJ2-1,NA,TGTGCCTGGAGTGTAGACAGTCCCAATGAGCAGTTCTTC,CAWSVDSPNEQFF
NA,11,TRBV19,TRBJ1-1,NA,TGTGCCAGCCGAGGAGGGGTAGAAGCTTTCTTT,CASRGGVEAFF
NA,13,TRBV2,TRBJ1-2,NA,TGTGCCAGCAGTGAATTACAGCTCTATGGCTACACCTTC,CASSELQLYGYTF
NA,15,TRBV7-2,TRBJ2-1,NA,TGTGCCAGCAGCTTAGGACCTAGCTCCTACAATGAGCAGTTCTTC,CASSLGPSSYNEQFF
NA,15,TRBV5-4,TRBJ2-1,once,TGTGCCAGCAGCCAGGGGGGGGCCTTTGACAATGAGCAGTTCTTC,CASSQGGAFDNEQFF
NA,12,TRBV5-1,TRBJ2-3,NA,TGCGCCAGCAGCGGCAGTGGGGATACGCAGTATTTT,CASSGSGDTQYF
NA,14,TRBV9,TRBJ2-7,NA,TGTGCCAGCAGCGTAGGACAGAGCTCCTACGAGCAGTACTTC,CASSVGQSSYEQYF
TRBD1,15,TRBV10-3,TRBJ1-5,NA,TGTGCCATCAGTCGAGGGACAGGGAGGGATCAGCCCCAGCATTTT,CAISRGTGRDQPQHF
NA,17,TRBV28,TRBJ1-1,few,TGTGCCAGCAGCTTAAACGCGGGACGGCTGATGAACACTGAAGCTTTCTTT,CASSLNAGRLMNTEAFF
TRBD1,15,TRBV19,TRBJ1-1,NA,TGTGCCAGTAGTAGGGGACAGCTAGGGAGCACTGAAGCTTTCTTT,CASSRGQLGSTEAFF
NA,15,TRBV5-4,TRBJ1-6,NA,TGTGCCAGCAGCTTGGGATCGTTTGAGGGGTCACCCCTCCACTTT,CASSLGSFEGSPLHF
NA,15,TRBV3-1/TRBV3-2,TRBJ1-5,NA,TGTGCCAGCAGCTACACACGGGAAAGCAATCAGCCCCAGCATTTT,CASSYTRESNQPQHF
TRBD2,17,TRBV7-6,TRBJ2-1,NA,TGTGCCAGCAGCTTGCTACGACTAGCGGGGCCTTACAATGAGCAGTTCTTC,CASSLLRLAGPYNEQFF
TRBD2,21,TRBV10-3,TRBJ2-3,NA,TGTGCCATCAGTGACCCACTCGGAGGACTAGCGGGAGAGGTGAGCCCAGATACGCAGTATTTT,CAISDPLGGLAGEVSPDTQYF